This T cell receptor (beta chain) comes out of a study of T cell responses to AZD1222 COVID-19 vaccine. Study-wide points: Donor demographics were predominantly white British with a female majority; clonal diversity may be underestimated.

The CDR3 runs to 15 residues. Germline loops: CDR1 MDHEN, CDR2 SYDVKM. Trimming left V 6 bases short and J 3 bases short, with 15 bases between. With respect to this clone: Its specificity is unknown.

Clones were sequenced by immunoSEQ multiplex PCR, and TCRdb holds only the in-frame ones, with some missing. This table holds around 180,000 clones, approximately 94% found once. The clonotype originates from an adult in good health. The genes are TRBV28 and TRBJ1-5; weak D call: TRBD1 (6 bases). The sequencing here drew on peripheral blood, taken on day 0 of AZD1222 vaccination. DNA for the CDR3: TGTGCCAGCAGCCCCCCGGACAGCCCCAATCAGCCCCAGCATTTT. Translation: CASSPPDSPNQPQHF.